These 25 T cell receptor beta chains were sequenced from one sample in a study of shared clonotypes between healthy human individuals. Method: immunoSEQ multiplex PCR; TCRdb's copy keeps in-frame clones and lacks some. The table has about 1 million clones, 65% to 80% seen once. Sequencing was carried out using memory CD4+ T cells sorted from blood. Sample subset: CD45RA-negative fraction. The receptor source for this set is a man in his late teens or twenties in good health.

The V call is TRBV28, the J call TRBJ2-7; D is ambiguous. CDR3 length: 12 amino acids. Germline-derived CDR1 and CDR2 are MDHEN and SYDVKM. V was cut by 8 bases and J by 7 bases, with 15 bases left in between. This chain's CDR3 is CASGSSLTEQYF. DNA for the CDR3: TGTGCCAGCGGCAGCAGCCTTACGGAGCAGTACTTC.

The V call is TRBV27, the J call TRBJ1-2; 10 bases are a match to TRBD1. Germline CDR1 is MNHEY and CDR2 is SMNVEV (reference sequence). V was clipped by 4 bases and J by 2 bases; unmatched bases: 4. This CDR3 contains 15 residues. The CDR3 is CASSSRTGGNYGYTF. CDR3 bases: TGTGCCAGCAGTTCAAGGACAGGGGGGAACTATGGCTACACCTTC.

This sequence joins TRBV6-1 and TRBJ2-1; D possibly matches TRBD1 or TRBD2 (5 bases each). V gave up 8 bases and J gave up 2 bases, with 13 bases separating them. There are 14 residues in the CDR3. Germline lookup yields CDR1 MNHNS and CDR2 SASEGT. CDR3 bases: TGTGCCAGCCGAGGGACCCTCCCCTACAATGAGCAGTTCTTC. This translates into CASRGTLPYNEQFF.

The chain combines TRBV7-2 with TRBJ2-7; D gene ambiguous. This CDR3 contains 13 residues. V dropped 1 base and J dropped 2 bases, with 6 bases sitting between them. The germline CDR1 and CDR2 sequences are SGHTA and FQGNSA. CDR3 residues: CASSLDLTYEQYF. In DNA, the CDR3 is TGTGCCAGCAGCTTAGACCTGACCTACGAGCAGTACTTC.

The chain links TRBV5-8 to TRBJ2-4; the D is unclear. The CDR3 is 16 amino acids. Germline V CDR1 and CDR2: SGHTS, YDEGEE. V shed 2 bases and J shed 1 base, with 13 bases lying between them. Here the CDR3 DNA reads TGTGCCAGCAGCTTCGGGCGGAACGGGGCCAAAAACATTCAGTACTTC. It specifies CASSFGRNGAKNIQYF.

V gene TRBV7-6 combines with J gene TRBJ2-5, with D possibly called TRBD1 or TRBD2 (6 bases each). The CDR3 is 15 residues long. CDR1 is SGHVS, CDR2 FNYEAQ, per germline. V shed 5 bases and J shed 2 bases, with 15 bases lying between them. The CDR3 protein is CASSPQPGAQETQYF. Written as DNA, the CDR3 is TGTGCCAGCAGCCCGCAACCGGGGGCTCAAGAGACCCAGTACTTC.

The rearrangement uses TRBV18 and TRBJ2-2; possibly TRBD1 for D (5 bases). The CDR3 spans 15 residues. V lost 2 bases and J lost 3, with 10 bases in between. Germline CDR1 is KGHSH and CDR2 is LQKENI. This CDR3 is CASSPNRLDTGELFF. The CDR3 region has the DNA TGTGCCAGCTCACCAAACAGGTTGGACACCGGGGAGCTGTTTTTT. Drawing the rest from reference TRBV18 and TRBJ2-2, the complete variable domain is NAGVMQNPRHLVRRRGQEARLRCSPMKGHSHVYWYRQLPEEGLKFMVYLQKENIIDESGMPKERFSAEFPKEGPSILRIQQVVRGDSAAYFCASSPNRLDTGELFFGEGSRLTVL.

The chain recombines TRBV6-5 with TRBJ2-5; D not certain. The CDR3 spans 13 residues. Deletions cut 2 bases from V and 3 bases from J, with 7 bases between. Germline V gives CDR1 MNHEY, CDR2 SVGAGI. The CDR3 DNA sequence: TGTGCCAGCAGTTACCAATGGGAAGAGACCCAGTACTTC. Translation gives CASSYQWEETQYF.

The gene calls are TRBV6-1 and TRBJ2-2; either TRBD1 or TRBD2 may supply D (5 bases each). V was shortened by 8 bases and J by 7 bases, with 14 bases between the two germline ends. Germline loops: CDR1 MNHNS, CDR2 SASEGT. The CDR3 covers 13 residues. The chain's CDR3 is CASYEGKVGELFF. For the CDR3, the DNA is TGTGCCAGCTATGAGGGGAAGGTCGGGGAGCTGTTTTTT.

Regarding this clone: Other DNA sequences within the sample encode an identical CDR3. This rearrangement joins TRBV12-5 to TRBJ2-3, with D perhaps assigned TRBD1 or TRBD2 (6 bases each). In germline, CDR1 is LGHNT, CDR2 FRNRAP. This CDR3 is built from 15 residues. Trimming stripped 2 bases from V and 3 bases from J, with 12 bases between. The CDR3: CASGLNRGGTDTQYF. CDR3 nucleotide sequence: TGTGCTAGTGGTTTGAATCGAGGGGGGACAGATACGCAGTATTTT.

The chain has TRBV4-1 and TRBJ2-7, with D unresolved. CDR1 and CDR2 (germline): MGHRA, YSYEKL. CDR3 length: 13 residues. Trimming took off 1 base at V and 3 bases at J, with 7 bases between the two ends. This CDR3 is CASSQGALYEQYF. The CDR3 DNA sequence: TGCGCCAGCAGCCAAGGAGCGCTCTACGAGCAGTACTTC.

The gene calls are TRBV30 and TRBJ1-5; 7 bases are a match to TRBD1. The J segment lost 8 bases and the V segment lost 3 bases, leaving 13 bases of the junction unmatched. The CDR3 consists of 15 residues. Germline V gene sequence: CDR1 GTSNPN, CDR2 SVGIG (reference sequence). This CDR3 reads CAWSHPDRAEKPQHF. CDR3 coding DNA: TGTGCCTGGAGCCACCCAGACAGGGCTGAGAAGCCCCAGCATTTT.

The chain joins TRBV29-1 to TRBJ2-5, with D unclear. Germline lookup yields CDR1 SQVTM and CDR2 ANQGSEA. V shed 4 bases and J shed 1 base, with 10 bases lying between them. The CDR3 runs 13 residues. CDR3 sequence: CSVGAVPQETQYF. The DNA for the CDR3 is TGCAGCGTTGGAGCAGTTCCCCAAGAGACCCAGTACTTC.

This rearrangement joins TRBV7-2 to TRBJ2-1; D possibly corresponds to TRBD2 (6 bases). The V gene lost 7 bases and the J gene lost 7 bases, with 20 bases spanning the gap. In germline, CDR1 is SGHTA, CDR2 FQGNSA. The CDR3 consists of 15 residues. CDR3 amino acids: CASTTRSGSVNEQFF. CDR3 coding DNA: TGTGCCAGCACCACCCGTAGCGGCTCGGTAAATGAGCAGTTCTTC.

In this sample, this clone turned up once. This clone may be a read error of a much larger clone one base away. This rearrangement joins TRBV7-9 to TRBJ2-5; TRBD1 or TRBD2 may be the D gene (5 bases each). Germline CDR1 is SEHNR and CDR2 is FQNEAQ (reference sequence). The CDR3 consists of 13 residues. V was pared by 1 base and J by 6 bases, with 9 bases between. CDR3 in DNA: TGTGCCAGCAGCTTAGATGAGGGACAGACCCAGTACTTC. Translating gives CASSLDEGQTQYF.

Only one count was recorded for this clone. V and J are TRBV6-1 and TRBJ1-5; possible D gene TRBD1, 6 bases. From germline, CDR1 is MNHNS and CDR2 SASEGT. V lost 6 bases, J lost 6 bases, and 15 bases lay in between. The CDR3 extends over 14 amino acids. This CDR3 reads CASSATGSVQPQHF. Here the CDR3 DNA reads TGTGCCAGCAGCGCCACAGGGTCCGTTCAGCCCCAGCATTTT.

The chain is built from TRBV5-1 and TRBJ2-6; D uncertain. CDR1 is SGHRS, CDR2 YFSETQ, per germline. The CDR3 consists of 15 residues. The V gene lost 0 bases and the J gene lost 4 bases, with 8 bases spanning the gap. CDR3: CASSLDIMGANVLTF. DNA for the CDR3: TGCGCCAGCAGCTTGGACATTATGGGGGCCAACGTCCTGACTTTC.

The chain combines TRBV30 with TRBJ1-6; 8 nucleotides line up with TRBD1. The CDR3 length is 16 residues. Trimming cost V 0 bases and J 7 bases; bases outside gene matches: 8. The V gene's germline CDR1 is GTSNPN and CDR2 SVGIG (reference sequence). The CDR3: CAWSVAGGYKNSPLHF. CDR3 DNA sequence: TGTGCCTGGAGTGTGGCAGGGGGCTATAAAAATTCACCCCTCCACTTT.

With respect to this clone: Possible read error: a much larger clone is one base away. This same CDR3 is encoded by further DNA sequences in the sample. The chain is built from TRBV10-3 and TRBJ2-7; D gene uncertain. V was cut by 0 bases and J by 3 bases, with 3 bases left in between. Germline CDR1 is ENHRY and CDR2 is SYGVKD. The CDR3 spans 12 residues. The CDR3 nucleotides read TGTGCCATCAGTGAGTCCAGCTACGAGCAGTACTTC. Protein product: CAISESSYEQYF.

This clone showed up just a few times. This rearrangement joins TRBV28 to TRBJ2-7; D uncertain. Trimming stripped 7 bases from V and 2 bases from J, with 12 bases between. CDR1 MDHEN and CDR2 SYDVKM come from the germline V gene. The CDR3 loop spans 13 amino acids. CDR3 sequence reads: CASKSSRPYEQYF. CDR3 nucleotides: TGTGCCAGCAAGTCCAGTCGCCCCTACGAGCAGTACTTC. Variable domain in full (rest from reference TRBV28 and TRBJ2-7): DVKVTQSSRYLVKRTGEKVFLECVQDMDHENMFWYRQDPGLGLRLIYFSYDVKMKEKGDIPEGYSVSREKKERFSLILESASTNQTSMYLCASKSSRPYEQYFGPGTRLTVT.

This clone occurred a few times. The chain employs TRBV5-6 and TRBJ2-5, with 7 bases matching TRBD1. The germline V gene encodes CDR1 SGHDT and CDR2 YYEEEE. V shed 4 bases and J 3 bases; nucleotides not matched to a gene: 9. There are 15 residues in the CDR3. The CDR3 region is CASSPRTGSKETQYF. CDR3 nucleotide sequence: TGTGCCAGCAGCCCGCGGACAGGATCCAAAGAGACCCAGTACTTC.

The chain uses TRBV28 and TRBJ2-3; 9 bases are shared with TRBD1. The CDR3 runs to 17 residues. V gave up 5 bases and J gave up 6 bases; unmatched junction bases: 15. Germline V gene sequence: CDR1 MDHEN, CDR2 SYDVKM. For the CDR3, the DNA is TGTGCCAGCAGTCCTCCTTTTGGACAGGGGATCCCGGATACGCAGTATTTT. It specifies CASSPPFGQGIPDTQYF.

The chain couples TRBV20-1 to TRBJ2-5, with no clear D. V was clipped by 3 bases and J by 2 bases, with 4 bases between them. The CDR3 totals 11 residues. The germline V gene has CDR1 DFQATT and CDR2 SNEGSKA (reference sequence). CDR3 loop: CSASGQETQYF. Written as DNA, the CDR3 is TGCAGTGCTAGCGGGCAAGAGACCCAGTACTTC.

The chain joins TRBV5-1 to TRBJ2-1, with D perhaps given as TRBD1 or TRBD2 (6 bases each). The CDR3 sequence is 16 residues long. Germline V gene data show CDR1 as SGHRS and CDR2 as YFSETQ. V was trimmed by 0 bases and J by 9 bases, leaving 19 bases between them. As DNA, the CDR3 is TGCGCCAGCAGCTTGGCCGAGGGGGGCCCATATGGTGAGCAGTTCTTC. This codes for CASSLAEGGPYGEQFF.

Concerning this clone: A far larger clone is only one base removed, so a read error is likely. This sequence joins TRBV19 and TRBJ2-7; TRBD1 matches at 7 bases. The germline CDR1 and CDR2 sequences are LNHDA and SQIVND (reference sequence). V dropped 5 bases and J dropped 9; count of bases not matched to a gene: 13. The CDR3 runs to 14 residues. In DNA, the CDR3 is TGTGCCAGTAGTTTCCGGGACAGACGCAACGGGCAGTACTTC. Protein product: CASSFRDRRNGQYF.